This is a list of T cell receptor beta chains from one sample in a study of human thymus T cells. The data were produced by immunoSEQ multiplex PCR, yet TCRdb's version contains in-frame clones alone and is incomplete. The data contain fewer than 85,000 clones, 85% to 95% of them singletons. Sequencing was performed on thymus tissue. These receptors were taken from a girl in the first two years of life with a congenital heart defect but otherwise immunologically healthy. CDR3s include the opening cysteine and the closing phenylalanine or tryptophan. The D gene is left open where the match is weak. The size entry is marked missing in some rows and otherwise reads once, few, many or a size class.

v_call,d_call,j_call,clone_size,cdr3_aa,cdr3_nt
TRBV4-3,TRBD2,TRBJ2-1,.,CASSQERLAGGPFSYNEQFF,TGCGCCAGCAGCCAAGAGCGACTAGCGGGAGGTCCGTTCTCCTACAATGAGCAGTTCTTC
TRBV5-6,.,TRBJ1-3,.,CASSQDRPGNTIYF,TGTGCCAGCAGCCAAGACAGACCTGGAAACACCATATATTTT
TRBV7-7,.,TRBJ2-7,.,CASSFRTGDSFSYEQYF,TGTGCTAGCAGCTTCCGCACCGGGGACTCTTTCTCCTACGAGCAGTACTTC
TRBV30,TRBD1,TRBJ2-7,.,CASQGQGVSYEQYF,TGTGCCTCCCAAGGACAGGGCGTTTCCTACGAGCAGTACTTC
TRBV11-1,.,TRBJ2-7,.,CASSLAGAGPSYEQYF,TGTGCCAGCAGCTTGGCCGGGGCGGGACCCAGCTACGAGCAGTACTTC
TRBV2,TRBD2,TRBJ2-1,.,CASSGLAAYNEQFF,TGTGCCAGCAGTGGCCTAGCGGCCTACAATGAGCAGTTCTTC
TRBV20-1,.,TRBJ2-7,once,CSAGSGYEQYF,TGCAGTGCCGGGAGTGGGTACGAGCAGTACTTC
TRBV19,.,TRBJ1-1,.,CASSIRAGGARRTEAFF,TGTGCCAGTAGTATAAGAGCGGGGGGGGCCCGGCGGACTGAAGCTTTCTTT
TRBV11-1,.,TRBJ1-1,.,CASSPTGAGTEAFF,TGTGCCAGCAGCCCAACAGGAGCTGGGACTGAAGCTTTCTTT
TRBV4-2,TRBD2,TRBJ2-5,.,CASSQDPRGSPSDETQYF,TGTGCCAGCAGCCAAGATCCGCGCGGGAGCCCTTCAGACGAGACCCAGTACTTC
TRBV28,TRBD2,TRBJ2-1,.,CASSLDSSGVSSYNEQFF,TGTGCCAGCAGTTTAGACTCTAGCGGGGTGAGCTCCTACAATGAGCAGTTCTTC
TRBV2,.,TRBJ2-7,.,CASSDLPSYEQYF,TGTGCCAGCAGTGACTTACCGTCCTACGAGCAGTACTTC
TRBV10-1,.,TRBJ2-2,.,CASSESLNTGELFF,TGCGCCAGCAGTGAGTCGTTAAACACCGGGGAGCTGTTTTTT
TRBV7-9,.,TRBJ2-3,.,CASSSHCPARTDTQYF,TGTGCCAGCAGCTCCCATTGTCCAGCGCGCACAGATACGCAGTATTTT
TRBV6-1,TRBD1,TRBJ1-1,.,CASSVVNRDSGNTEAFF,TGTGCCAGCAGTGTGGTCAACCGGGACAGCGGGAACACTGAAGCTTTCTTT
TRBV5-8,.,TRBJ1-5,.,CASSFSLSLGSQPQHF,TGTGCCAGCAGCTTTTCCCTAAGTCTGGGATCCCAGCCCCAGCATTTT
TRBV7-9,TRBD1,TRBJ1-2,.,CASSLVEDRGDDYGYTF,TGTGCCAGCAGCTTAGTTGAGGACAGGGGGGATGACTATGGCTACACCTTC
TRBV5-1,.,TRBJ2-5,once,CASSLDGAPETQYF,TGCGCCAGCAGCTTGGATGGAGCCCCAGAGACCCAGTACTTC
TRBV27,.,TRBJ1-1,.,CASGLYRVDTEAFF,TGTGCCAGCGGACTCTACAGGGTGGACACTGAAGCTTTCTTT
TRBV10-3,TRBD2,TRBJ2-5,.,CAISESVLAGAAKTQYF,TGTGCCATCAGTGAGTCGGTACTAGCGGGAGCGGCGAAGACCCAGTACTTC
TRBV7-2,TRBD1,TRBJ1-4,.,CASSFDREDEKLFF,TGTGCCAGCAGCTTTGACAGGGAGGATGAAAAACTGTTTTTT
TRBV28,.,TRBJ1-5,.,CASSIKKAYSNQPQHF,TGTGCCAGCAGCATCAAGAAGGCTTATAGCAATCAGCCCCAGCATTTT
TRBV28,.,TRBJ1-6,.,CASTGGPRSFPAPLHF,TGTGCCAGCACTGGGGGGCCCAGGAGTTTTCCTGCACCCCTCCACTTT
TRBV7-9,TRBD2,TRBJ2-1,.,CASSPRHSLAGMINEQFF,TGTGCCAGCAGCCCCCGTCACTCACTAGCGGGGATGATCAATGAGCAGTTCTTC
TRBV5-1,.,TRBJ2-1,.,CASSVGLVNEQFF,TGCGCCAGCAGTGTCGGGTTGGTCAATGAGCAGTTCTTC
TRBV29-1,.,TRBJ1-2,.,CSVEDTRFAFGYTF,TGCAGCGTTGAAGATACCAGGTTCGCTTTTGGCTACACCTTC
TRBV5-1,.,TRBJ2-1,.,CASRRGANDEQFF,TGCGCCAGCAGGAGAGGAGCCAACGATGAGCAGTTCTTC
TRBV9,TRBD2,TRBJ2-3,.,CASSHGTSGNTSTDTQYF,TGTGCCAGCAGCCATGGGACTAGCGGAAATACTAGCACAGATACGCAGTATTTT
TRBV15,.,TRBJ2-7,.,CATSNSYEQYF,TGTGCCACCAGCAACTCCTACGAGCAGTACTTC
TRBV7-9,TRBD2,TRBJ2-7,.,CASSARLADSYEQYF,TGTGCCAGCAGCGCCCGACTAGCGGACTCCTACGAGCAGTACTTC
TRBV7-9,.,TRBJ1-2,.,CASSFRGYGYTF,TGTGCCAGCAGCTTCAGGGGTTATGGCTACACCTTC
TRBV15,.,TRBJ1-5,.,CATSRVRAPPDKLPQHF,TGTGCCACCAGCAGAGTCCGGGCTCCTCCCGATAAATTGCCCCAGCATTTT
TRBV18,TRBD2,TRBJ2-2,.,CASSPRDYYTGELFF,TGTGCCAGCTCACCTCGGGACTACTACACCGGGGAGCTGTTTTTT
TRBV28,TRBD1,TRBJ1-5,.,CASSLDRAYNQPQHF,TGTGCCAGCAGTTTAGACAGGGCCTATAATCAGCCCCAGCATTTT
TRBV19,.,TRBJ1-1,.,CASSIDPLNTEAFF,TGTGCCAGTAGTATAGATCCGTTGAACACTGAAGCTTTCTTT
TRBV7-8,.,TRBJ1-1,.,CASKGYTEAFF,TGTGCCAGCAAGGGTTACACTGAAGCTTTCTTT
TRBV4-3,.,TRBJ1-1,few,CASSQDSGQTEAFF,TGCGCCAGCAGCCAAGACTCAGGGCAGACTGAAGCTTTCTTT
TRBV7-6,.,TRBJ2-7,.,CASSLGGPYEQYF,TGTGCCAGCAGCTTAGGCGGCCCCTACGAGCAGTACTTC
TRBV5-1,TRBD2,TRBJ2-3,.,CASSFLAGGKADTQYF,TGCGCCAGCAGCTTCTTAGCGGGAGGCAAGGCAGATACGCAGTATTTT
TRBV29-1,TRBD1,TRBJ2-4,.,CSGRQGANIQYF,TGCAGCGGTAGACAGGGGGCAAACATTCAGTACTTC
TRBV2,.,TRBJ1-5,.,CASSEFRRWSCNQPQHF,TGTGCCAGCAGTGAATTTCGACGGTGGAGTTGCAATCAGCCCCAGCATTTT
TRBV29-1,.,TRBJ1-1,.,CRASGSNTEAFF,TGCAGAGCCTCCGGCTCGAACACTGAAGCTTTCTTT
TRBV2,.,TRBJ1-2,.,CASSEGNGYTF,TGTGCCAGCAGCGAAGGGAATGGCTACACCTTC
TRBV12-5,.,TRBJ2-1,.,CASGQGPIYNEQFF,TGTGCTAGTGGACAGGGACCTATCTACAATGAGCAGTTCTTC
TRBV10-3,.,TRBJ2-1,.,CAIKSLDEQFF,TGTGCCATCAAAAGCCTGGATGAGCAGTTCTTC
TRBV30,.,TRBJ1-2,.,CAWSPRIVLPNYGYTF,TGTGCCTGGAGTCCTCGAATAGTACTTCCTAACTATGGCTACACCTTC
TRBV27,TRBD1,TRBJ1-2,once,CASRTKQTLQGNYGYTF,TGTGCCAGCAGGACCAAACAAACCCTACAGGGGAACTATGGCTACACCTTC
TRBV27,TRBD1,TRBJ2-1,.,CASSLGGTGVPPEQFF,TGTGCCAGCAGTTTAGGGGGGACAGGGGTCCCCCCGGAGCAGTTCTTC
TRBV30,TRBD1,TRBJ1-3,once,CAWSVRQGGNTIYF,TGTGCCTGGAGTGTGAGACAGGGTGGAAACACCATATATTTT
TRBV10-3,TRBD2,TRBJ2-3,.,CAIWGGVGTDTQYF,TGTGCCATCTGGGGGGGAGTTGGCACAGATACGCAGTATTTT
TRBV10-3,.,TRBJ1-5,.,CAISESWTSSQPQHF,TGTGCCATCAGTGAGTCGTGGACTTCGAGTCAGCCCCAGCATTTT
TRBV7-9,TRBD2,TRBJ2-1,once,CASSSKTSGQPSSYNEQFF,TGTGCCAGCAGCTCAAAGACTAGCGGTCAACCTAGCTCCTACAATGAGCAGTTCTTC
TRBV19,.,TRBJ1-2,.,CASSRTVNYGYTF,TGTGCCAGTAGTAGGACGGTTAACTATGGCTACACCTTC
TRBV19,TRBD2,TRBJ2-7,once,CASSIRLADNYEQYF,TGTGCCAGTAGTATTCGCCTAGCGGATAATTACGAGCAGTACTTC
TRBV7-6,TRBD2,TRBJ2-7,.,CASSLASRTSGRAGDEQYF,TGTGCCAGCAGCTTAGCGTCACGGACTAGCGGGAGGGCCGGGGACGAGCAGTACTTC
TRBV29-1,.,TRBJ1-2,.,CSVEDRDSRYGYTF,TGCAGCGTTGAAGACAGGGATAGCCGCTATGGCTACACCTTC
TRBV19,TRBD1,TRBJ2-7,.,CASHPGGTGANSSYEQYF,TGTGCCAGCCACCCAGGGGGCACGGGAGCTAATAGCTCCTACGAGCAGTACTTC
TRBV2,.,TRBJ2-5,.,CASTPEEGNQETQYF,TGTGCCAGCACCCCGGAGGAGGGGAACCAAGAGACCCAGTACTTC